The rows below give T cell receptor beta chains drawn from one sample of a study of blood T cell repertoires in COVID-19. Here immunoSEQ multiplex PCR was the method, and the copy in TCRdb shows in-frame clones only, minus some. The sample includes some 100,000 clones, approximately 90% of them seen just once. Specimen: peripheral blood. The origin of the receptors is a human donor with acute or convalescent COVID-19. The donor label of this sample is uncertain. The CDR3 runs from the conserved cysteine through the conserved F or W. D genes are given only for firm matches. Size tells how often a clone was seen (once, few, many) or the class of an expanded clone, and some rows leave it out.

size: .
J: TRBJ1-2
D: .
V: TRBV3-1/TRBV3-2
DNA: TGTGCCAGCAGCCCCCCGGGGGGCCAGCGGGGCTACACCTTC
CDR3: CASSPPGGQRGYTF

size: .
J: TRBJ2-5
D: TRBD2
V: TRBV2
DNA: TGTGCCAGCAGTGAACTAGCGGGGGGGTTTGAGACCCAGTACTTC
CDR3: CASSELAGGFETQYF

size: .
J: TRBJ2-1
D: .
V: TRBV5-1
DNA: TGCGCCAGCAGCTTGAGCGGCAGATACAATGAGCAGTTCTTC
CDR3: CASSLSGRYNEQFF

size: .
J: TRBJ1-1
D: .
V: TRBV29-1
DNA: TGCAGCGTGGCTGAGGGTCGGACTGAAGCTTTCTTT
CDR3: CSVAEGRTEAFF

size: once
J: TRBJ2-5
D: .
V: TRBV3-1/TRBV3-2
DNA: TGTGCCAGCAGCCCTCGACCCACCCTAGAGGAGACCCAGTACTTC
CDR3: CASSPRPTLEETQYF

size: .
J: TRBJ2-2
D: .
V: TRBV2
DNA: TGTGCCAGCAGCCGGGAGAATACCGGGGAGCTGTTTTTT
CDR3: CASSRENTGELFF

size: .
J: TRBJ1-1
D: .
V: TRBV9
DNA: TGTGCCAGCAGCGTCACAGGGAACACTGAAGCTTTCTTT
CDR3: CASSVTGNTEAFF

size: .
J: TRBJ1-5
D: .
V: TRBV4-3
DNA: TGCGCCAGCAGCCAAGATTATCGGTTGGATCAGCCCCAGCATTTT
CDR3: CASSQDYRLDQPQHF

size: .
J: TRBJ1-1
D: .
V: TRBV7-7
DNA: TGTGCCAGCAGCCCAGCGCCCAACACTGAAGCTTTCTTT
CDR3: CASSPAPNTEAFF

size: .
J: TRBJ1-1
D: .
V: TRBV5-1
DNA: TGCGCCAGCAGCTTGGGACAGCCAGCCATGAACACTGAAGCTTTCTTT
CDR3: CASSLGQPAMNTEAFF

size: .
J: TRBJ1-2
D: .
V: TRBV7-9
DNA: TGTGCCAGCAGCTTAGAGGTCCTCCAGGTCCGGGGCTACACCTTC
CDR3: CASSLEVLQVRGYTF

size: .
J: TRBJ1-3
D: TRBD1
V: TRBV30
DNA: TGTGCCTGGAGGGACCCGTCGACAGGGGGAAACACCATATATTTT
CDR3: CAWRDPSTGGNTIYF

size: .
J: TRBJ1-4
D: TRBD1
V: TRBV28
DNA: TGTGCCAGCAGTACCCGACAGGGAGGTGAAAAACTGTTTTTT
CDR3: CASSTRQGGEKLFF

size: .
J: TRBJ1-6
D: TRBD1
V: TRBV7-8
DNA: TGTGCCAGCAGCCCCGACAGGGCCCTAAGCTCCTATAATTCACCCCTCCACTTT
CDR3: CASSPDRALSSYNSPLHF

size: .
J: TRBJ2-3
D: .
V: TRBV28
DNA: TGTGCCAGCAGTTTATCTAGCACAGATACGCAGTATTTT
CDR3: CASSLSSTDTQYF

size: .
J: TRBJ1-4
D: TRBD1
V: TRBV28
DNA: TGTGCCAGCAGTTTAATGGGACAGGCGAGGGAAAAACTGTTTTTT
CDR3: CASSLMGQAREKLFF

size: .
J: TRBJ1-6
D: .
V: TRBV6-9
DNA: TGTGCCAGCATCCCCCCGTTACACTATAATTCACCCCTCCACTTT
CDR3: CASIPPLHYNSPLHF

size: .
J: TRBJ1-1
D: TRBD1
V: TRBV5-4
DNA: TGTGCCAGCAGCATTCAGGGGGACACTGAAGCTTTCTTT
CDR3: CASSIQGDTEAFF

size: .
J: TRBJ1-6
D: .
V: TRBV10-3
DNA: TGTGCCATCAGTGATGGGCTGGCTAGGGGTTCACCCCTCCACTTT
CDR3: CAISDGLARGSPLHF

size: .
J: TRBJ2-3
D: TRBD2
V: TRBV4-1
DNA: TGCCCCCGCAGACGACTAGCGGGAGTCTCCACAGATACGCAGTATTTT
CDR3: CPRRRLAGVSTDTQYF

size: .
J: TRBJ2-3
D: .
V: TRBV9
DNA: TGTGCCAGCAGCGCCACGGGAGCTACTAGCACAGATACGCAGTATTTT
CDR3: CASSATGATSTDTQYF

size: .
J: TRBJ2-7
D: .
V: TRBV7-2
DNA: TGTGCCAGCAGCTTAGCGCCAGAATACGAGCAGTACTTC
CDR3: CASSLAPEYEQYF

size: once
J: TRBJ1-1
D: .
V: TRBV10-3
DNA: TGTGCCATCAGTGACGGGAGCAGCCGTCCGTTCTTT
CDR3: CAISDGSSRPFF

size: once
J: TRBJ1-5
D: .
V: TRBV6-1
DNA: TGTGCCAGCAGTGAATATAGGAGGTCAAATCAGCCCCAGCATTTT
CDR3: CASSEYRRSNQPQHF

size: .
J: TRBJ1-2
D: TRBD1
V: TRBV7-9
DNA: TGTGCCAGCAGCTCACAGGGGGCCGGGTATGGCTACACCTTC
CDR3: CASSSQGAGYGYTF

size: .
J: TRBJ2-2
D: TRBD2
V: TRBV28
DNA: TGTGCCAGCAGGCGAGCGGGAGTGGACACCGGGGAGCTGTTTTTT
CDR3: CASRRAGVDTGELFF

size: .
J: TRBJ2-3
D: .
V: TRBV4-1
DNA: TGCGCCAGCAGCCAAGGTCTCACAGATACGCAGTATTTT
CDR3: CASSQGLTDTQYF

size: .
J: TRBJ2-1
D: .
V: TRBV6-2/TRBV6-3
DNA: TGTGCCAGCAGTTCCCTCCTCGAAACGACAGTCAACAATGAGCAGTTCTTC
CDR3: CASSSLLETTVNNEQFF

size: .
J: TRBJ1-2
D: TRBD1
V: TRBV12-3/TRBV12-4
DNA: TGTGCCAGCAGACGGACAGGGGATGGCTACACCTTC
CDR3: CASRRTGDGYTF

size: .
J: TRBJ1-5
D: .
V: TRBV27
DNA: TGTGCCAGCAGTATACAGGGTTATCAGCCCCAGCATTTT
CDR3: CASSIQGYQPQHF

size: .
J: TRBJ1-4
D: TRBD1
V: TRBV30
DNA: TGTGCCTGGAGTCCGTACCCCCACGGGACAGCAACTAATGAAAAACTGTTTTTT
CDR3: CAWSPYPHGTATNEKLFF

size: .
J: TRBJ2-7
D: TRBD1
V: TRBV19
DNA: TGTGCCAGTAGTATCTGGGGACAGGGTACCTACGAGCAGTACTTC
CDR3: CASSIWGQGTYEQYF

size: .
J: TRBJ2-1
D: TRBD2
V: TRBV7-2
DNA: TGTGCCAGCAGCTTAGCGACGCGCGGGGGGGCTTACAATGAGCAGTTCTTC
CDR3: CASSLATRGGAYNEQFF

size: few
J: TRBJ1-3
D: TRBD1
V: TRBV11-2
DNA: TGTGCCAGCAGCCTCGGGACAGGGGTTGGAAACACCATATATTTT
CDR3: CASSLGTGVGNTIYF

size: .
J: TRBJ2-3
D: TRBD2
V: TRBV6-1
DNA: TGTGCCAGCAGTGAAGGGACGGGGGGGGCACGGACAGATACGCAGTATTTT
CDR3: CASSEGTGGARTDTQYF

size: once
J: TRBJ2-7
D: .
V: TRBV27
DNA: TGTGCCAGCAGTGCAGGGGAAGGGCGTTACCCCTACGAGCAGTACTTC
CDR3: CASSAGEGRYPYEQYF

size: .
J: TRBJ2-3
D: .
V: TRBV5-5
DNA: TGTGCCAGCAGCCGAGGCCCCGGGGAGGCGAGGACAGATACGCAGTATTTT
CDR3: CASSRGPGEARTDTQYF

size: .
J: TRBJ2-6
D: .
V: TRBV30
DNA: TGTGCCTGGGAGCGCGTAGGGGCTGGGGCCAACGTCCTGACTTTC
CDR3: CAWERVGAGANVLTF

size: .
J: TRBJ1-1
D: .
V: TRBV5-4
DNA: TGTGCCAGCAGCTTGGACTCGAACAGGGAGAACACTGAAGCTTTCTTT
CDR3: CASSLDSNRENTEAFF

size: .
J: TRBJ2-3
D: .
V: TRBV19
DNA: TGTGCCAGTATTGGCCAGGGGACAGATACGCAGTATTTT
CDR3: CASIGQGTDTQYF

size: .
J: TRBJ2-2
D: .
V: TRBV7-9
DNA: TGTGCCAGCAGCTTAGCACAAGTCACCGGGGAGCTGTTTTTT
CDR3: CASSLAQVTGELFF

size: .
J: TRBJ1-1
D: .
V: TRBV11-2
DNA: TGTGCCAGCAGTACAGGGTTAGGCACTGAAGCTTTCTTT
CDR3: CASSTGLGTEAFF